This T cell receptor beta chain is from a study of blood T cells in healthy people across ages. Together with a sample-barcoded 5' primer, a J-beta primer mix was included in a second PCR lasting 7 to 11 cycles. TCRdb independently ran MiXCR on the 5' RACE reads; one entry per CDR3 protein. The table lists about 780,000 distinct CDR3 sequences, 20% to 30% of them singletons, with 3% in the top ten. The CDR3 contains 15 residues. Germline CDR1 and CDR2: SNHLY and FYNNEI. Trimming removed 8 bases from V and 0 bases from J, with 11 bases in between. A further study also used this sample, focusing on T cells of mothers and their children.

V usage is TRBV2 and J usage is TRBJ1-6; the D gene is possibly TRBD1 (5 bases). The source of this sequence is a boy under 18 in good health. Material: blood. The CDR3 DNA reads TGTGCCAGCGGGGACGTCAGCTCCTATAATTCACCCCTCCACTTT. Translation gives CASGDVSSYNSPLHF.